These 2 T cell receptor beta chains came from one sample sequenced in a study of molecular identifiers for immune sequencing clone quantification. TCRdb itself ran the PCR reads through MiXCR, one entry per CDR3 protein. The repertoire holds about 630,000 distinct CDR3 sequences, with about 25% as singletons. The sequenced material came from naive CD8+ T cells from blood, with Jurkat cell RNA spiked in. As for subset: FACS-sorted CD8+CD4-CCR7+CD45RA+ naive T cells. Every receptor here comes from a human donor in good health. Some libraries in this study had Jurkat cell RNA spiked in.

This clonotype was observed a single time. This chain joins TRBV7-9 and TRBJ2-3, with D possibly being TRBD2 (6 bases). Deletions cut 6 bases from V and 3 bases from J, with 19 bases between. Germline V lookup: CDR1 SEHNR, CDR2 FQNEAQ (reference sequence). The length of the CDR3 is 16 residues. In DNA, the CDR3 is TGTGCCAGCAGACAGATCGCCGGGGGAAGAACAGATACGCAGTATTTT. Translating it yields CASRQIAGGRTDTQYF.

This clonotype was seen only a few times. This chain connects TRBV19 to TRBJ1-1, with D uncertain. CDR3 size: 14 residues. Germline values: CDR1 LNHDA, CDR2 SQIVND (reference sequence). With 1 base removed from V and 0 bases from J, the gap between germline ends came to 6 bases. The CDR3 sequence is CASSIVPLNTEAFF. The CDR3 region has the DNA TGTGCCAGTAGTATAGTTCCGTTGAACACTGAAGCTTTCTTT.